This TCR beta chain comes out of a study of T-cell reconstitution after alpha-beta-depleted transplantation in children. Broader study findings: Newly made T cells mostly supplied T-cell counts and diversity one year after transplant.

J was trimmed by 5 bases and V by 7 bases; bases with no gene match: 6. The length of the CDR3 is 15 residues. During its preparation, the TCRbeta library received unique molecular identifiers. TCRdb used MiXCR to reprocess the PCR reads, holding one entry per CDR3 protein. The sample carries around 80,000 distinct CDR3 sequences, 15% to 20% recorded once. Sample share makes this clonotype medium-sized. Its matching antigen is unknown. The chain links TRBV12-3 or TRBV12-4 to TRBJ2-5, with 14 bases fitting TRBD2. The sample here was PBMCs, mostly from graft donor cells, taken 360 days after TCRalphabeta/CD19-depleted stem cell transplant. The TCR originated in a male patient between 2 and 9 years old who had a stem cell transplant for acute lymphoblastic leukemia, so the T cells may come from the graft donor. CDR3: CASTLGLAGVETQYF. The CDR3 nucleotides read TGTGCCAGCACTTTGGGACTAGCGGGAGTGGAGACCCAGTACTTC.